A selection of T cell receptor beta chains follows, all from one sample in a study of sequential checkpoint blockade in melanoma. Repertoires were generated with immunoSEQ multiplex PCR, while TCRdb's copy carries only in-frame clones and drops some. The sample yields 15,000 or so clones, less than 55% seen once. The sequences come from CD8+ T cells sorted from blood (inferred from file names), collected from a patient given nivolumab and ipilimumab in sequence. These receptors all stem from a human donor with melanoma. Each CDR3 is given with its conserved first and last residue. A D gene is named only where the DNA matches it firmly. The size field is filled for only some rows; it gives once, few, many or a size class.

cdr3_nt: TGTGCCAGCAGCTTTGGGGGGACTTACGAGCAGTACTTC; cdr3_aa: CASSFGGTYEQYF; d_call: NA; j_call: TRBJ2-7; v_call: TRBV5-3; clone_size: few
cdr3_nt: TGTGCCAGCAGCGAGTGGGCGACAGGGGAAGCTTTCTTT; cdr3_aa: CASSEWATGEAFF; d_call: TRBD1; j_call: TRBJ1-1; v_call: TRBV9; clone_size: medium-sized
cdr3_nt: TGTGCCAGCAGCCGGGACAGGTCCACTGAAGCTTTCTTT; cdr3_aa: CASSRDRSTEAFF; d_call: TRBD1; j_call: TRBJ1-1; v_call: TRBV4-2; clone_size: NA
cdr3_nt: TGTGCCAGCAGCTCCCTTACGAGAGCTTTCTTT; cdr3_aa: CASSSLTRAFF; d_call: NA; j_call: TRBJ1-1; v_call: TRBV7-9; clone_size: NA
cdr3_nt: TGTGCCAGCAAGTCCCAGGGGGCTTCTGGCTACACCTTC; cdr3_aa: CASKSQGASGYTF; d_call: TRBD1; j_call: TRBJ1-2; v_call: TRBV5-3; clone_size: NA
cdr3_nt: TGTGCCAGCAGTGCCCCGGACAGTCCTGAGGGCTACACCTTC; cdr3_aa: CASSAPDSPEGYTF; d_call: NA; j_call: TRBJ1-2; v_call: TRBV2; clone_size: NA
cdr3_nt: TGTGCCAGCAGCTCGACAGGACAGGTTGGGTCACCCCTCCACTTT; cdr3_aa: CASSSTGQVGSPLHF; d_call: TRBD1; j_call: TRBJ1-6; v_call: TRBV5-3; clone_size: few
cdr3_nt: TGCGCCAGCAGCCAAGTCGCTAGCGGGCACTACGAGCAGTACTTC; cdr3_aa: CASSQVASGHYEQYF; d_call: TRBD2; j_call: TRBJ2-7; v_call: TRBV4-1; clone_size: medium-sized
cdr3_nt: TGTGCCAGCAGCTTCACAGGGAATGGCTACACCTTC; cdr3_aa: CASSFTGNGYTF; d_call: NA; j_call: TRBJ1-2; v_call: TRBV13; clone_size: few
cdr3_nt: TGTGCCAGCAGCTCCCGCAGGGGCCTATTCGTACCCCTCCACTTT; cdr3_aa: CASSSRRGLFVPLHF; d_call: NA; j_call: TRBJ1-6; v_call: TRBV11-2; clone_size: NA
cdr3_nt: TGTGCCAGCAGCACTTCGACAGGGGGCTACGAGCAGTACTTC; cdr3_aa: CASSTSTGGYEQYF; d_call: TRBD1; j_call: TRBJ2-7; v_call: TRBV28; clone_size: few
cdr3_nt: TGTGCCAGCAGCTTCACAGGGGTAGCGGACGAGCAGTACTTC; cdr3_aa: CASSFTGVADEQYF; d_call: NA; j_call: TRBJ2-7; v_call: TRBV2; clone_size: few
cdr3_nt: TGTGCCAGCAGTTCCTTTACAGGGGAGGATTCACCCCTCCACTTT; cdr3_aa: CASSSFTGEDSPLHF; d_call: TRBD1; j_call: TRBJ1-6; v_call: TRBV28; clone_size: NA
cdr3_nt: TGCGCCAGCAGCTTGGTGACAGGGGGAGGCTACGAGCAGTACTTC; cdr3_aa: CASSLVTGGGYEQYF; d_call: TRBD1; j_call: TRBJ2-7; v_call: TRBV5-1; clone_size: few
cdr3_nt: TGTGCCAGCAGCTTAGAAGTGGCGCGGGGGGTAACCTACGAGCAGTACTTC; cdr3_aa: CASSLEVARGVTYEQYF; d_call: TRBD2; j_call: TRBJ2-7; v_call: TRBV7-6; clone_size: NA
cdr3_nt: TGTGCCAGCAGCTTCAACTTTGGGGGGGAAGGGCGAACGCAGTATTTT; cdr3_aa: CASSFNFGGEGRTQYF; d_call: TRBD2; j_call: TRBJ2-3; v_call: TRBV7-6; clone_size: once
cdr3_nt: TGTGCCAGCAGCGATAGGGGTGGCTCCTACGAGCAGTACTTC; cdr3_aa: CASSDRGGSYEQYF; d_call: NA; j_call: TRBJ2-7; v_call: TRBV7-9; clone_size: NA
cdr3_nt: TGTGCCACCCTCCCCGGGACAGGGCTATCCTCCTACGAGCAGTACTTC; cdr3_aa: CATLPGTGLSSYEQYF; d_call: TRBD1; j_call: TRBJ2-7; v_call: TRBV28; clone_size: once
cdr3_nt: TGTGCCAGCAGTGACTCGACAGGGTCGGACGAGCAGTACTTC; cdr3_aa: CASSDSTGSDEQYF; d_call: TRBD1; j_call: TRBJ2-7; v_call: TRBV2; clone_size: NA
cdr3_nt: TGTGCCAGCAGCTGGGACACCTGGACTGAAGCTTTCTTT; cdr3_aa: CASSWDTWTEAFF; d_call: NA; j_call: TRBJ1-1; v_call: TRBV7-9; clone_size: NA
cdr3_nt: TGCAGCGTTGAGGATCAGGGCCCTGGGGTCTACAATGAGCAGTTCTTC; cdr3_aa: CSVEDQGPGVYNEQFF; d_call: NA; j_call: TRBJ2-1; v_call: TRBV29-1; clone_size: few
cdr3_nt: TGCGCCAGCAGCTTGGGACAGCCAAATCAGCCCCAGCATTTT; cdr3_aa: CASSLGQPNQPQHF; d_call: NA; j_call: TRBJ1-5; v_call: TRBV5-1; clone_size: few
cdr3_nt: TGTGCCAGTACCCGTAGCGGGAGCGGTTCAGATACGCAGTATTTT; cdr3_aa: CASTRSGSGSDTQYF; d_call: TRBD2; j_call: TRBJ2-3; v_call: TRBV19; clone_size: NA
cdr3_nt: TGCGCCAGCAGCCAGGAGCGGGGGAGCTCCTACAATGAGCAGTTCTTC; cdr3_aa: CASSQERGSSYNEQFF; d_call: TRBD2; j_call: TRBJ2-1; v_call: TRBV4-1; clone_size: NA
cdr3_nt: TGTGCCAGCAGACCGGGGATCGACTACGAGCAGTACTTC; cdr3_aa: CASRPGIDYEQYF; d_call: NA; j_call: TRBJ2-7; v_call: TRBV7-2; clone_size: NA
cdr3_nt: TGCGCCAGCAGCCAAGACAGTAATTCACCCCTCCACTTT; cdr3_aa: CASSQDSNSPLHF; d_call: NA; j_call: TRBJ1-6; v_call: TRBV5-3; clone_size: NA
cdr3_nt: TGTGCCAGCAGCTTAGAACTCGGGAAGTACAATGAGCAGTTCTTC; cdr3_aa: CASSLELGKYNEQFF; d_call: NA; j_call: TRBJ2-1; v_call: TRBV7-6; clone_size: NA
cdr3_nt: TGCGCCAGCAACCCATACGACCGGGCGGGGTACACTGAAGCTTTCTTT; cdr3_aa: CASNPYDRAGYTEAFF; d_call: NA; j_call: TRBJ1-1; v_call: TRBV5-1; clone_size: NA
cdr3_nt: TGCAGCGTTGAAGATCTCGGGACCTACGAGCAGTACTTC; cdr3_aa: CSVEDLGTYEQYF; d_call: NA; j_call: TRBJ2-7; v_call: TRBV29-1; clone_size: NA
cdr3_nt: TGTGCCAGCAGTCCCGGGACAGGGGTCTACGAGCAGTACTTC; cdr3_aa: CASSPGTGVYEQYF; d_call: TRBD1; j_call: TRBJ2-7; v_call: TRBV6-5; clone_size: NA
cdr3_nt: TGCAGCGGAGGACTAGCGGGAGTTAATGAGCAGTTCTTC; cdr3_aa: CSGGLAGVNEQFF; d_call: TRBD2; j_call: TRBJ2-1; v_call: TRBV29-1; clone_size: NA
cdr3_nt: TGTGCCAGCAGTGTCGGACAGGGGGAAGAGACCCAGTACTTC; cdr3_aa: CASSVGQGEETQYF; d_call: TRBD1; j_call: TRBJ2-5; v_call: TRBV6-1; clone_size: NA
cdr3_nt: TGTGCCAGCAGCTGGGGGGGGACTTACGAGCAGTACTTC; cdr3_aa: CASSWGGTYEQYF; d_call: TRBD2; j_call: TRBJ2-7; v_call: TRBV5-6; clone_size: NA
cdr3_nt: TGTGCCAGCAGTTACTCTGGGACAGGGGTAGGGGAGCAGTACTTC; cdr3_aa: CASSYSGTGVGEQYF; d_call: TRBD1; j_call: TRBJ2-7; v_call: TRBV6-6; clone_size: NA
cdr3_nt: TGTGCCAGCAGTCTAAGCGGGACGAACACTGAAGCTTTCTTT; cdr3_aa: CASSLSGTNTEAFF; d_call: NA; j_call: TRBJ1-1; v_call: TRBV9; clone_size: NA
cdr3_nt: TGTGCCAGCAGTCCAGGGACAGTTTATGGCTACACCTTC; cdr3_aa: CASSPGTVYGYTF; d_call: TRBD1; j_call: TRBJ1-2; v_call: TRBV6-5; clone_size: NA
cdr3_nt: TGTGCCAGCAGTTATAGCGGGGGCCTCTACGAGCAGTACTTC; cdr3_aa: CASSYSGGLYEQYF; d_call: TRBD2; j_call: TRBJ2-7; v_call: TRBV6-1; clone_size: few
cdr3_nt: TGTGCCAGCAGCCAATCGAGGGACTCCTATGGCTACACCTTC; cdr3_aa: CASSQSRDSYGYTF; d_call: NA; j_call: TRBJ1-2; v_call: TRBV14; clone_size: NA